This T cell receptor beta chain was sequenced in a study of tumor and adjacent non-tumor tissue in lung cancer. Overall study results and limits: Normal lung showed higher cumulative top 100 clone frequency than tumor.

In regard to this clonotype: The antigen is undetermined. The CDR3 end shows no conserved phenylalanine or tryptophan, and so a read error is likely.

The library came from three nested PCR rounds adapted from ARM-PCR protocols. From the multiplex PCR reads, TCRdb called clonotypes with MiXCR, one entry per CDR3 protein. There are under 150,000 distinct CDR3 sequences in the sample; 66% occur only once, and roughly 13% lies in the top ten. No cell sorting was done before RNA was extracted from the tissue. Newly diagnosed lung cancer patients had thoracic surgery in China, August–late 2014, without prior chemotherapy. The source is a man aged 30 to 39 with non-small cell lung cancer. Input material: lung tumor tissue.

This chain's CDR3 is CSARRFGTDLYSYNEQFL. For the CDR3, the DNA is TGCAGTGCTAGACGTTTCGGGACGGATCTTTACTCCTACAATGAGCAGTTCTTA. The V call is TRBV20-1, the J call TRBJ2-1; D tentatively fits TRBD1 or TRBD2 (5 bases each). Germline CDR1 and CDR2: DFQATT and SNEGSKA (reference sequence). CDR3 length: 18 residues. V gave up 2 bases and J gave up 0 bases, with 20 bases separating them.